The 5 T cell receptor beta chains given below trace back to one sample, sequenced in a study of blood T cell repertoires in COVID-19. TCRdb's table, derived via immunoSEQ multiplex PCR, lists solely in-frame clones and lacks some. The profile shows roughly 200,000 clones, roughly 76% of them singletons. Sample: peripheral blood. The receptors derive from a woman aged 40 to 49 with COVID-19, enrolled during active disease.

The chain combines TRBV2 with TRBJ2-3; TRBD2 matches 10 bases. Trimming at V came to 5 bases and at J to 3 bases, leaving 5 bases not matched to a gene. The CDR3 consists of 15 residues. Germline V CDR1 and CDR2: SNHLY, FYNNEI. The CDR3 DNA is TGTGCCAGCAGTTATAGCGGGGGGAAGACAGATACGCAGTATTTT. Encoded protein: CASSYSGGKTDTQYF. Combining the CDR3 with reference TRBV2 and TRBJ2-3 gives the whole variable domain EPEVTQTPSHQVTQMGQEVILRCVPISNHLYFYWYRQILGQKVEFLVSFYNNEISEKSEIFDDQFSVERPDGSNFTLKIRSTKLEDSAMYFCASSYSGGKTDTQYFGPGTRLTVL.

The genes are TRBV3-1 (or the pseudogene TRBV3-2) and TRBJ2-1, with D uncertain. The CDR3 runs 13 residues. V lost 0 bases, J lost 9 bases, and 9 bases lay in between. CDR1 is LGHDT and CDR2 is YNNKEL in the germline V gene (reference sequence). CDR3 coding DNA: TGTGCCAGCAGCCAAGATCTTGTCAGTGAGCAGTTCTTC. This codes for CASSQDLVSEQFF.

The chain carries TRBV12-3 or TRBV12-4 and TRBJ2-5; D not resolved. Trimming stripped 3 bases from V and 4 bases from J, with 6 bases between. CDR3 size: 12 residues. The CDR3 loop reads CASSLVLETQYF. Written as DNA, the CDR3 is TGTGCCAGCAGTTTGGTACTAGAGACCCAGTACTTC.

This chain connects TRBV5-6 to TRBJ2-2; 9 bases are a match to TRBD1. V shed 5 bases, J shed 5 bases, and the junction held 4 bases outside the gene matches. The CDR3 spans 14 residues. CDR1 and CDR2 (germline): SGHDT, YYEEEE. CDR3 coding DNA: TGTGCCAGCAGAGGGACAGGGTGGACCGGGGAGCTGTTTTTT. Amino acid sequence: CASRGTGWTGELFF.

The chain employs TRBV6-2 or TRBV6-3 and TRBJ1-1; D not certain. The CDR3 extends over 16 amino acids. CDR1 is MNHEY, CDR2 SVGEGT, per germline. V shed 0 bases and J shed 1 base, with 12 bases lying between them. Written as DNA, the CDR3 is TGTGCCAGCAGTTACTCACTCGGAGGGTCGAACACTGAAGCTTTCTTT. The encoded protein is CASSYSLGGSNTEAFF.